This T cell receptor beta chain came from a study of immune characterization of retroperitoneal liposarcoma (dated by TCRdb to between 2018 and 2021). A single count supports this clonotype. It has no known antigen specificity. There are no base qualities to consult, and no much larger clone falls within one base. Just one read gives weak support. CDR1 MNHNS and CDR2 SASEGT are derived from the germline V gene. The CDR3 starts with the cysteine, ends with the phenylalanine, and has 15 residues. The read is trimmed to its CDR3 DNA, 45 bases read in frame from base 1. Library prep was done by PCR. TCRdb records NextSeq 500 as the sequencer. The public reads were run again by TCRdb, first through fastp at Q25 and then through MiXCR, and only productive beta chains were kept. Every CDR3 protein is listed once, alongside the most common genes and DNA of its rows. This sample comprises some 1,800 distinct CDR3 sequences, more than 40% of them detected only once. Just over 20% of the sample is held by the ten biggest clonotypes.

The sample consisted of tumor tissue. The sequence joins TRBV6-1 to TRBJ2-1; 13 middle bases align to TRBD2. The DNA matches TRBJ2-7 better at its end, which makes the J call doubtful. The sequence came from a female donor with retroperitoneal liposarcoma. The CDR3 sequence is CASSLLAGGTYEQYF. The DNA reads TGTGCCAGCAGTCTACTAGCGGGAGGGACCTACGAGCAGTACTTC.